A selection of T cell receptor beta chains follows, all from one sample in a study of cytomegalovirus exposure and HLA in healthy donors. Method: immunoSEQ multiplex PCR; TCRdb's copy keeps in-frame clones and lacks some. Among hundreds of thousands of clones listed, 88% were seen once. The sequenced material came from PBMCs. The receptors derive from a woman aged 18-30 years in good health and CMV-seronegative. The CDR3 runs from the conserved cysteine through the conserved F or W. The D gene is left open where the match is weak. The size of a clone is reported for some rows only, either as once, few or many, or as a class for expanded clones.

>TRBJ1-4|TRBV2|TRBD1|NA
TGTGCCATCCTACAGGGGCGTGGGGAAAAACTGTTTTTT
CAILQGRGEKLFF
>TRBJ2-7|TRBV5-5|TRBD1|NA
TGTGCCAGCAGCTTGGGAACAGGGGGCGCCTTGTGGTACTTC
CASSLGTGGALWYF
>TRBJ1-1|TRBV11-2|NA|NA
TGTGCCAGCACTGGGGCTTCTTTACAGGGTGGCACTGAAGCTTTCTTT
CASTGASLQGGTEAFF
>TRBJ1-3|TRBV5-1|TRBD1|NA
TGCGCCAGCAGCTTGGTTGGGACAGGGGTCTCTGGAAACACCATATATTTT
CASSLVGTGVSGNTIYF
>TRBJ1-3|TRBV13|NA|NA
TGTGCCAGCAGCCAATTAGGGGGATATGGAAACACCATATATTTT
CASSQLGGYGNTIYF
>TRBJ1-5|TRBV27|NA|NA
TGTGCCAGCAGTTTCGGTCTAAAGAGCAATCAGCCCCAGCATTTT
CASSFGLKSNQPQHF
>TRBJ1-2|TRBV27|TRBD1|NA
TGTGCCAGCAGTCTGACAGGGAACTATGGCTACACCTTC
CASSLTGNYGYTF
>TRBJ2-7|TRBV4-1|NA|NA
TGCGCCAGCAGCCAAGGTGCAGATTCCTACGAGCAGTACTTC
CASSQGADSYEQYF
>TRBJ1-6|TRBV7-8|TRBD1|NA
TGTGCCAGCAGCCAGACAGGGGGCACAAATAATTCACCCCTCCACTTT
CASSQTGGTNNSPLHF
>TRBJ2-7|TRBV28|TRBD1|NA
TGTGCCAGCAGGAAGGACAGGGGCTCCTACGAGCAGTACTTC
CASRKDRGSYEQYF
>TRBJ1-2|TRBV28|TRBD1|NA
TGTGCCAGCAGCCGGACAGGGAAGGACGGCTACACCTTC
CASSRTGKDGYTF
>TRBJ2-4|TRBV5-1|TRBD1|NA
TGCGCCAGCAGCCGAAATCGGGACAGGGCAAACATTCAGTACTTC
CASSRNRDRANIQYF
>TRBJ2-1|TRBV28|TRBD1|few
TGTGCCAGCAGCCGAAGGGGGCAGGGTGGAAATGAGCAGTTCTTC
CASSRRGQGGNEQFF
>TRBJ2-5|TRBV28|TRBD2|few
TGTGCCAGCAGTTTAGCCGGACTAGCGGACCAAGAGACCCAGTACTTC
CASSLAGLADQETQYF
>TRBJ1-1|TRBV29-1|TRBD1|NA
TGCAGCGTCATCGACAGGGGGCGAACTGAAGCTTTCTTT
CSVIDRGRTEAFF
>TRBJ2-3|TRBV27|NA|NA
TGTGCCAGCAGCCGGGACTTGGGCACAGATACGCAGTATTTT
CASSRDLGTDTQYF
>TRBJ2-5|TRBV5-1|NA|once
TGCGCCAGCAGCTTGGGGGCCCCCCAAGAGACCCAGTACTTC
CASSLGAPQETQYF
>TRBJ1-2|TRBV28|NA|NA
TGTGCCAGCAGTTTAGGGGGGGGCTATGGCTACACCTTC
CASSLGGGYGYTF
>TRBJ2-7|TRBV28|NA|NA
TGTGCCAGCGATGCAAGGGGGAGATCCTACGAGCAGTACTTC
CASDARGRSYEQYF
>TRBJ2-2|TRBV18|TRBD2|few
TGTGCCAGCTCACCGACTAGCGGGGCGTACGCGAACACCGGGGAGCTGTTTTTT
CASSPTSGAYANTGELFF
>TRBJ2-1|TRBV7-2|TRBD1|NA
TGTGCCAGCAGCTTAGACAGGGGCGGCTACAATGAGCAGTTCTTC
CASSLDRGGYNEQFF
>TRBJ1-1|TRBV6-5|NA|NA
TGTGCCAGCAGCCGCGAGGCCGAGGGCACTGAAGCTTTCTTT
CASSREAEGTEAFF
>TRBJ2-1|TRBV5-1|TRBD2|NA
TGCGCCAGCAGCTTAAATAGCGGGAGCTCCTACAATGAGCAGTTCTTC
CASSLNSGSSYNEQFF
>TRBJ2-3|TRBV7-8|TRBD1|NA
TGTGCCAGCAGCCCTAGGGGAACAGGGGCCGATACGCAGTATTTT
CASSPRGTGADTQYF
>TRBJ1-5|TRBV15|NA|NA
TGTGCCACCAGCAGAGATCTTGCGGGTGTGCGGCCCCAGCATTTT
CATSRDLAGVRPQHF
>TRBJ1-4|TRBV18|NA|NA
TGTGCCAGCTCACTACAGATGAATGAAAAACTGTTTTTT
CASSLQMNEKLFF
>TRBJ2-3|TRBV9|TRBD2|NA
TGTGCCAGCAGCTCTGGGGGGGGCACAGATACGCAGTATTTT
CASSSGGGTDTQYF
>TRBJ2-5|TRBV5-1|TRBD1|NA
TGCGCCAGCAGCTTGGAGTCAGGGGGTTTGGAGACCCAGTACTTC
CASSLESGGLETQYF
>TRBJ2-2|TRBV9|NA|NA
TGTGCCAGTGGTCTAGCGCCCACCGGGGAGCTGTTTTTT
CASGLAPTGELFF
>TRBJ1-3|TRBV5-4|NA|NA
TGTGCCAGCAGCGTAGGACAGGGAAACACCATATATTTT
CASSVGQGNTIYF
>TRBJ1-1|TRBV7-9|NA|NA
TGTGCCAGCAGGCTTAGTGATGTGAACACTGAAGCTTTCTTT
CASRLSDVNTEAFF
>TRBJ2-7|TRBV15|NA|NA
TGTGCCACCAGCAGAGATCTGGCCCTGTACGAGCAGTACTTC
CATSRDLALYEQYF
>TRBJ2-4|TRBV2|NA|few
TGTGCCAGCACACTAGCCAAAAACATTCAGTACTTC
CASTLAKNIQYF
>TRBJ1-1|TRBV10-3|NA|NA
TGTGCCATCAGTATTACAAATTTCAACACTGAAGCTTTCTTT
CAISITNFNTEAFF
>TRBJ2-3|TRBV28|TRBD1|NA
TGTGCCAGCTCAACAGGGGATGGGACAGATACGCAGTATTTT
CASSTGDGTDTQYF
>TRBJ2-1|TRBV9|TRBD2|NA
TGTGCCAGCAGCGGGAGCGGGAGAGGCGCGGTGGAGCAGTTCTTC
CASSGSGRGAVEQFF
>TRBJ1-4|TRBV6-1|NA|NA
TGTGCCAGCAGTGAATCCCCCAGGGGTGAAAAACTGTTTTTT
CASSESPRGEKLFF
>TRBJ2-1|TRBV27|NA|NA
TGTGCCAGCAGTATGCGACTAGGTTTGTACAATGAGCAGTTCTTC
CASSMRLGLYNEQFF
>TRBJ2-7|TRBV10-3|NA|NA
TGTGCCAGCCAATCGAGCGGGCGACAGGGCGGGGGGGAGCAGTACTTC
CASQSSGRQGGGEQYF
>TRBJ1-2|TRBV13|NA|NA
TGTGCCAGCAGCAGAGGTGAATCCTATGGCTACACCTTC
CASSRGESYGYTF